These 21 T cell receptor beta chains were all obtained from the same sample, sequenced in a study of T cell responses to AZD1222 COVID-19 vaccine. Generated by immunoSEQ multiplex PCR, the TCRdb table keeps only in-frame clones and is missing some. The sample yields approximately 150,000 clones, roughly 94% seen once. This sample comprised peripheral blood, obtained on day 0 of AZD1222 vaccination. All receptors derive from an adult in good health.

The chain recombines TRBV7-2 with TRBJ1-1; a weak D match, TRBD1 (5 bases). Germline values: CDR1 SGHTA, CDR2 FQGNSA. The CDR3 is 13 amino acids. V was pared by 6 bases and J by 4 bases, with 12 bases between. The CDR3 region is CASRFERGTEAFF. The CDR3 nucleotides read TGTGCCAGCAGATTTGAGAGGGGCACTGAAGCTTTCTTT.

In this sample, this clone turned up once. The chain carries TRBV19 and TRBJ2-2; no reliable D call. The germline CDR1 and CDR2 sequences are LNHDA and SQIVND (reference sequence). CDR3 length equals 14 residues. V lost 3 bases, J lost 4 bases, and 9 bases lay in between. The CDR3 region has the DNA TGTGCCAGTAGTATGAGGCAGACCACCGGGGAGCTGTTTTTT. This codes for CASSMRQTTGELFF.

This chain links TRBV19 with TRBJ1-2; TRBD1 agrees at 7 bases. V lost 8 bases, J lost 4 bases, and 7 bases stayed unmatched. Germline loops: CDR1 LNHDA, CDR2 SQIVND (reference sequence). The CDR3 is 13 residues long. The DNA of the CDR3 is TGTGCCAGTCGGACAGGCGAGCCCTATGGCTACACCTTC. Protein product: CASRTGEPYGYTF.

CDR3 DNA sequence: TGTGCCAGCAGCTCCCGAGTAGGACATTCACCCCTCCACTTT. Translation: CASSSRVGHSPLHF. The chain is built from TRBV3-1 (or the pseudogene TRBV3-2) and TRBJ1-6; D unclear. Per germline, CDR1 LGHDT and CDR2 YNNKEL (reference sequence). CDR3 length: 14 amino acids. V lost 5 bases, J lost 8 bases, and 13 bases lay in between.

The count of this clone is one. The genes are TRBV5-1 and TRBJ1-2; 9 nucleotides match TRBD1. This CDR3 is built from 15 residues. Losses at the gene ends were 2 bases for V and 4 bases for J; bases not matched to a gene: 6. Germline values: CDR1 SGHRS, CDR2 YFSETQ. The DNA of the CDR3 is TGCGCCAGCAGCTTTGGACAGGGGCCTATCTATGGCTACACCTTC. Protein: CASSFGQGPIYGYTF. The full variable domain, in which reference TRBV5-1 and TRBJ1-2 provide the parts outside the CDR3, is KAGVTQTPRYLIKTRGQQVTLSCSPISGHRSVSWYQQTPGQGLQFLFEYFSETQRNKGNFPGRFSGRQFSNSRSEMNVSTLELGDSALYLCASSFGQGPIYGYTFGSGTRLTVV.

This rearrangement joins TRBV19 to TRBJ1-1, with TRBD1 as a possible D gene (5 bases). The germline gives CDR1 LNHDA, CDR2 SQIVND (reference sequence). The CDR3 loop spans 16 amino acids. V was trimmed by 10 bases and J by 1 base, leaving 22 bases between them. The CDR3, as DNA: TGTGCCACCACACCCTGGGGGGTCTCCAGGAACACTGAAGCTTTCTTT. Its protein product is CATTPWGVSRNTEAFF.

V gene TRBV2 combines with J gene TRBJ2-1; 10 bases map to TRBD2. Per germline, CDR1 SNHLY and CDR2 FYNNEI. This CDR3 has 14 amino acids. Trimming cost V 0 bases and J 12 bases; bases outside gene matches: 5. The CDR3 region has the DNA TGTGCCAGCAGTGAAGCTCTAGCGGGGGCAGCGCAGTTCTTC. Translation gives CASSEALAGAAQFF.

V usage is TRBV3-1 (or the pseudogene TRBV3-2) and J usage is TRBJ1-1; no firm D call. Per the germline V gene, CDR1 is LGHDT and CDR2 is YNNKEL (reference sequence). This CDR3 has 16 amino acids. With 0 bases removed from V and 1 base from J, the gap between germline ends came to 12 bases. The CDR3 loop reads CASSQDFGGQNTEAFF. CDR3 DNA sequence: TGTGCCAGCAGCCAAGATTTTGGAGGCCAGAACACTGAAGCTTTCTTT.

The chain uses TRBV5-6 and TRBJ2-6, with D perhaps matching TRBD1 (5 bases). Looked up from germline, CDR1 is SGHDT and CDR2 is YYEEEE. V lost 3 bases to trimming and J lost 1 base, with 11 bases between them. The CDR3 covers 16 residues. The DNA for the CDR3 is TGTGCCAGCAGCTCCCTGGGGCGATCTGGGGCCAACGTCCTGACTTTC. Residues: CASSSLGRSGANVLTF.

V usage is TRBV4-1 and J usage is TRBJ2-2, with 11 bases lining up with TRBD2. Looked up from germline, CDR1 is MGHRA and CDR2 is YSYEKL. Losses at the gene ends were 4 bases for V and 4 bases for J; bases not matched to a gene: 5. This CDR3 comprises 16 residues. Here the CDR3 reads CASSPGLAGFTGELFF. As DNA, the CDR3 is TGCGCCAGCAGCCCTGGACTAGCGGGTTTCACCGGGGAGCTGTTTTTT.

This CDR3 is CASRLGVSYNSPLHF. The CDR3 coding sequence is TGTGCCAGCCGTTTGGGGGTCTCCTATAATTCACCCCTCCACTTT. V gene TRBV14 combines with J gene TRBJ1-6; weak D call: TRBD1 (5 bases). Germline assignment: CDR1 SGHDN and CDR2 FVKESK. With 8 bases removed from V and 0 bases from J, the gap between germline ends came to 11 bases. The CDR3 contains 15 residues.

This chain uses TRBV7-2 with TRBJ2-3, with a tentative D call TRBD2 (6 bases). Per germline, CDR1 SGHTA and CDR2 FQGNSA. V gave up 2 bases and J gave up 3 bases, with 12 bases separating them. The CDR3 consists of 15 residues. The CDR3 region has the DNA TGTGCCAGCAGCTTACGACGGGAGAGGACAGATACGCAGTATTTT. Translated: CASSLRRERTDTQYF.

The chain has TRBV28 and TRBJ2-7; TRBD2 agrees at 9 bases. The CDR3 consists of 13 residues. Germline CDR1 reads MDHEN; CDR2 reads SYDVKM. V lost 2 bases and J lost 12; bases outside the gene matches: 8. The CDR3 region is CASSLSGGLDRYV. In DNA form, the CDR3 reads TGTGCCAGCAGTTTAAGCGGGGGGCTCGATCGGTACGTC.

The CDR3 here is CASSLSGAEAFF. CDR3 DNA: TGTGCCAGCAGCTTATCAGGGGCTGAAGCTTTCTTT. V gene TRBV7-9 combines with J gene TRBJ1-1, with D maybe TRBD1 (6 bases). The CDR3 is made up of 12 amino acids. Germline CDR1 reads SEHNR; CDR2 reads FQNEAQ (reference sequence). The ends were cut back, 2 bases at V and 6 bases at J, with 7 bases in the middle.

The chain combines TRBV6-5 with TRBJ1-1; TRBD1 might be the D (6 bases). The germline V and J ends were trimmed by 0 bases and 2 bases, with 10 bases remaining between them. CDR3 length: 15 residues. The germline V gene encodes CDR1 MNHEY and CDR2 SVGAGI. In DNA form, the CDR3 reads TGTGCCAGCAGTTACTCGGGCAGGGGTAACACTGAAGCTTTCTTT. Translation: CASSYSGRGNTEAFF.

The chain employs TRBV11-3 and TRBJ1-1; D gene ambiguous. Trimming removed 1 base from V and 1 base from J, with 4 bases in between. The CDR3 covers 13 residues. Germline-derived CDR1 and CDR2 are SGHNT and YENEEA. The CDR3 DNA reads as TGTGCCAGCAGCTTAGTTGCGAACACTGAAGCTTTCTTT. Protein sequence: CASSLVANTEAFF.

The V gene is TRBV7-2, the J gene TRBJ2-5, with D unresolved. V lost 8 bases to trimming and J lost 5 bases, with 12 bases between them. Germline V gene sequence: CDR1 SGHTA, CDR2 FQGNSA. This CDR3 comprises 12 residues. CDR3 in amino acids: CASGSVVETQYF. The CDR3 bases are TGTGCCAGCGGGTCTGTAGTTGAGACCCAGTACTTC.

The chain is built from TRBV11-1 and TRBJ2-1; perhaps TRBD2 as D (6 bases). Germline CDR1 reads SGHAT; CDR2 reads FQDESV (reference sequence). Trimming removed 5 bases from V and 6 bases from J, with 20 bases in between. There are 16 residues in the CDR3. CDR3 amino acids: CASSPSGSLEGNEQFF. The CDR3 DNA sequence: TGTGCCAGCAGCCCGTCCGGGAGCCTAGAGGGCAATGAGCAGTTCTTC.

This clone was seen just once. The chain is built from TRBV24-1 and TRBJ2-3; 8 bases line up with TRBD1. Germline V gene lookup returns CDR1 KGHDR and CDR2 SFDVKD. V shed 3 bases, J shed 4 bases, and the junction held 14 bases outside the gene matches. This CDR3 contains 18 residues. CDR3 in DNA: TGTGCCACCAGTGATCCCGGACAGGGCGGCCCGGGTCCAGATACGCAGTATTTT. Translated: CATSDPGQGGPGPDTQYF.

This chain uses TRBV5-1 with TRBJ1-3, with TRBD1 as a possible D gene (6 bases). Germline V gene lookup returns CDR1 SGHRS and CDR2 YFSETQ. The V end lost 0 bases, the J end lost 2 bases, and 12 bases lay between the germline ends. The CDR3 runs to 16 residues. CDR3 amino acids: CASSLGQEDTGNTIYF. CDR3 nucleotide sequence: TGCGCCAGCAGCTTGGGACAGGAGGACACTGGAAACACCATATATTTT.

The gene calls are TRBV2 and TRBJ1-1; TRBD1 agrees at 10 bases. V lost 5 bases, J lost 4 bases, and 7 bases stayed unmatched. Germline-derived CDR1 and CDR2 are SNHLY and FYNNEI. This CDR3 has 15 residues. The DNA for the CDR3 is TGTGCCAGCAGTTACGAGGGGACAGGGGTCACTGAAGCTTTCTTT. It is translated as CASSYEGTGVTEAFF.